These T cell receptor beta chains were read from a single sample in a study of identical twins. One entry per CDR3 protein, called by TCRdb with MiXCR from the 5' RACE reads. This sample has about 530,000 distinct CDR3 sequences, with around 15% found just once. These data were also filed under a second study, of yellow fever vaccine responses in identical twins.

The sequenced material came from CD4+ T cells sorted from blood. The receptor set was obtained from a woman aged 18-29 years in good health. CDR3s include the opening cysteine and the closing phenylalanine or tryptophan. A D gene is named only where the DNA matches it firmly. Clone sizes are given selectively: once, few, many, or a class where the clone is expanded.

v_call	j_call	d_call	clone_size	cdr3_aa	cdr3_nt
TRBV24-1	TRBJ1-2	.	few	CATSDRRQVGYTF	TGTGCCACCAGTGATCGCCGACAGGTGGGCTACACCTTC
TRBV15	TRBJ2-5	.	.	CATSSREQETQYF	TGTGCCACCAGCAGTAGGGAACAAGAGACCCAGTACTTC
TRBV5-1	TRBJ2-5	TRBD2	few	CASSLMGGDGETQYF	TGCGCCAGCAGCTTGATGGGAGGGGATGGGGAGACCCAGTACTTC
TRBV27	TRBJ1-4	TRBD1	few	CASSSTRGGGEKLFF	TGTGCCAGCAGTTCGACCAGGGGGGGTGGCGAAAAACTGTTTTTT
TRBV2	TRBJ2-5	.	.	CASIFRRRRGETQYF	TGTGCCAGCATTTTCAGACGGAGGCGCGGGGAGACCCAGTACTTC
TRBV4-2	TRBJ2-3	TRBD2	few	CASSQGRVVLAGGTDTQYF	TGTGCCAGCAGCCAGGGCAGGGTTGTCCTAGCGGGAGGGACAGATACGCAGTATTTT
TRBV20-1	TRBJ2-5	.	.	CSARVVGETQYF	TGCAGTGCTAGAGTGGTGGGGGAGACCCAGTACTTC
TRBV4-2	TRBJ2-3	TRBD2	.	CASSHGTSPTDTQYF	TGTGCCAGCAGCCACGGGACTAGCCCCACAGATACGCAGTATTTT
TRBV20-1	TRBJ1-5	TRBD1	.	CSARPYSQGAGQPQHF	TGCAGTGCTAGGCCTTATTCACAGGGGGCAGGGCAGCCCCAGCATTTT
TRBV4-1	TRBJ2-3	.	few	CASSPRLAKSTDTQYF	TGCGCCAGCAGCCCCCGGCTAGCGAAAAGCACAGATACGCAGTATTTT
TRBV7-6	TRBJ2-1	.	few	CASSPYYGNEQFF	TGTGCCAGCAGCCCATACTACGGCAATGAGCAGTTCTTC
TRBV28	TRBJ2-5	TRBD2	few	CASSLSRSEAGVRQTQYF	TGTGCCAGCAGTTTATCCCGTTCGGAAGCGGGAGTTCGGCAGACCCAGTACTTC
TRBV4-1	TRBJ1-5	TRBD1	few	CASSQDGQGGQPQHF	TGCGCCAGCAGCCAAGACGGACAGGGGGGTCAGCCCCAGCATTTT
TRBV9	TRBJ2-5	TRBD2	few	CASSVVGLATQETQYF	TGTGCCAGCAGCGTAGTAGGACTAGCGACCCAAGAGACCCAGTACTTC
TRBV27	TRBJ2-6	.	.	CASSLAVSSGANVLTF	TGTGCCAGCAGTTTAGCAGTCAGCTCTGGGGCCAACGTCCTGACTTTC
TRBV6-1	TRBJ2-1	TRBD1	few	CASRAGQGLSYNEQFF	TGTGCCAGCAGAGCGGGACAGGGGCTCTCATACAATGAGCAGTTCTTC
TRBV6-1	TRBJ2-5	TRBD2	.	CASTELAGGQETQYF	TGTGCCAGCACAGAACTAGCGGGCGGGCAAGAGACCCAGTACTTC
TRBV20-1	TRBJ2-1	.	.	CSASGAFRQFF	TGCAGTGCTAGCGGGGCCTTCAGGCAGTTCTTC
TRBV12-3/TRBV12-4	TRBJ2-5	TRBD2	few	CASNLHGTAGVGQETQYF	TGTGCCAGCAACCTACACGGCACAGCGGGAGTCGGACAAGAGACCCAGTACTTC
TRBV5-1	TRBJ1-1	TRBD1	few	CASAHKPGQGAEAFF	TGCGCCAGCGCCCACAAACCGGGACAGGGGGCTGAAGCTTTCTTT
TRBV5-6	TRBJ1-2	TRBD1	.	CASSLQGPFNYGYTF	TGTGCCAGCAGCTTACAGGGGCCCTTTAACTATGGCTACACCTTC
TRBV7-8	TRBJ1-1	.	.	CASRHLYTEAFF	TGTGCCAGCAGGCATTTATACACTGAAGCTTTCTTT
TRBV7-2	TRBJ2-3	TRBD1	.	CASSLVQGATDTQYF	TGTGCCAGCAGCTTAGTCCAGGGGGCCACAGATACGCAGTATTTT
TRBV10-3	TRBJ2-1	TRBD1	many	CAISGRQGWDNEQFF	TGTGCCATCAGCGGCCGACAGGGATGGGACAATGAGCAGTTCTTC
TRBV3-1	TRBJ2-1	.	.	CASSQSPQGSYNEQFF	TGTGCCAGCAGCCAAAGTCCCCAGGGCTCTTACAATGAGCAGTTCTTC
TRBV6-1	TRBJ1-1	.	.	CASSPLGHTNTEAFF	TGTGCCAGCAGCCCCCTGGGACACACAAACACTGAAGCTTTCTTT
TRBV7-8	TRBJ2-2	.	.	CASSPTGAGLSNTGELFF	TGTGCCAGCAGCCCAACCGGGGCAGGACTTTCGAACACCGGGGAGCTGTTTTTT
TRBV5-6	TRBJ2-1	TRBD2	few	CASSLGQGLVGRNEQFF	TGTGCCAGCAGCTTGGGTCAGGGACTAGTAGGCAGAAATGAGCAGTTCTTC
TRBV7-9	TRBJ2-7	TRBD2	.	CAFGTSDYEQYF	TGTGCCTTCGGGACTAGCGATTACGAGCAGTACTTC
TRBV20-1	TRBJ2-3	.	.	CSALGNSPTDTQYF	TGCAGTGCTCTAGGCAACAGCCCCACAGATACGCAGTATTTT
TRBV3-1	TRBJ1-4	.	few	CASSPGDGATNEKLFF	TGTGCCAGCAGCCCCGGGGACGGCGCAACTAATGAAAAACTGTTTTTT
TRBV2	TRBJ2-3	TRBD2	few	CASISGRAGDTQYF	TGTGCCAGCATTAGCGGGAGGGCTGGAGATACGCAGTATTTT
TRBV28	TRBJ2-7	.	.	CASSLGGRSYEQYF	TGTGCCAGCAGTTTAGGGGGACGGTCCTACGAGCAGTACTTC
TRBV12-3/TRBV12-4	TRBJ2-5	TRBD1	.	CASGSGTGQETQYF	TGTGCCAGCGGTTCCGGGACAGGGCAAGAGACCCAGTACTTC
TRBV5-8	TRBJ1-1	.	few	CASSLLGTRTEAFF	TGTGCCAGCAGCTTGTTAGGGACAAGGACTGAAGCTTTCTTT
TRBV7-2	TRBJ1-6	TRBD1	.	CASSSATGPSPLHF	TGTGCCAGCAGCTCGGCGACAGGGCCCTCACCCCTCCACTTT
TRBV14	TRBJ2-3	TRBD2	.	CASSQRSTSGRSTDTQYF	TGTGCCAGCAGCCAAAGATCGACTAGCGGGAGGAGCACAGATACGCAGTATTTT
TRBV12-3/TRBV12-4	TRBJ2-7	.	many	CASSLKVYEQYF	TGTGCCAGCAGTTTGAAGGTATACGAGCAGTACTTC
TRBV12-3/TRBV12-4	TRBJ1-1	.	.	CASSLVGGLSTEAFF	TGTGCCAGCAGTTTAGTGGGGGGGTTGAGCACTGAAGCTTTCTTT
TRBV11-3	TRBJ2-7	TRBD2	few	CASSWSGGGEQYF	TGTGCCAGCAGTTGGTCGGGGGGAGGCGAGCAGTACTTC
TRBV7-7	TRBJ2-2	.	few	CASSVNRDTGELFF	TGTGCCAGCAGCGTAAACAGGGACACCGGGGAGCTGTTTTTT